The rows below give T cell receptor beta chains drawn from one sample of a study of blood T cells in healthy people across ages. TCRdb itself ran the 5' RACE reads through MiXCR, one entry per CDR3 protein. In the table there are some 640,000 distinct CDR3 sequences, approximately 30% of which are singletons. Sequences were obtained from blood. These receptors were obtained from an elderly woman in good health. Both conserved end residues are part of each CDR3. D genes are given only for firm matches. Expanded clones get a size class; other rows say once, few or many, or leave the size out.

J gene: TRBJ2-5
D gene: .
V gene: TRBV6-5
clone size: many
CDR3 protein: CASSNSVPGRETQYF
CDR3 DNA: TGTGCCAGCAGTAACTCCGTCCCGGGGAGGGAGACCCAGTACTTC

J gene: TRBJ2-5
D gene: TRBD2
V gene: TRBV6-2/TRBV6-3
clone size: few
CDR3 protein: CASTMTSAQETQYF
CDR3 DNA: TGTGCCAGCACCATGACTAGCGCCCAAGAGACCCAGTACTTC

J gene: TRBJ1-2
D gene: .
V gene: TRBV20-1
clone size: .
CDR3 protein: CSAWGFNYGYTF
CDR3 DNA: TGCAGTGCGTGGGGCTTTAACTATGGCTACACCTTC

J gene: TRBJ1-1
D gene: .
V gene: TRBV2
clone size: .
CDR3 protein: CASRPGYEAFF
CDR3 DNA: TGTGCCAGCAGACCGGGATATGAAGCTTTCTTT

J gene: TRBJ1-6
D gene: TRBD1
V gene: TRBV5-6
clone size: few
CDR3 protein: CASSLLDRSSYNSPLHF
CDR3 DNA: TGTGCCAGCAGCTTACTGGACAGGAGCTCCTATAATTCACCCCTCCACTTT

J gene: TRBJ1-1
D gene: TRBD1
V gene: TRBV29-1
clone size: many
CDR3 protein: CSTRQGPNTEAFF
CDR3 DNA: TGCAGCACAAGACAGGGGCCGAACACTGAAGCTTTCTTT

J gene: TRBJ2-7
D gene: .
V gene: TRBV24-1
clone size: many
CDR3 protein: CATSTGPSAEQYF
CDR3 DNA: TGTGCCACCAGTACAGGGCCGTCGGCCGAGCAGTACTTC

J gene: TRBJ1-2
D gene: .
V gene: TRBV6-6
clone size: .
CDR3 protein: CASSYSPMAGSNYGYTF
CDR3 DNA: TGTGCCAGCAGTTACTCACCAATGGCAGGGAGTAACTATGGCTACACCTTC

J gene: TRBJ2-3
D gene: TRBD2
V gene: TRBV6-2/TRBV6-3
clone size: few
CDR3 protein: CASRTSGGKDTQYF
CDR3 DNA: TGTGCCAGCAGGACTAGCGGGGGGAAAGATACGCAGTATTTT

J gene: TRBJ1-5
D gene: .
V gene: TRBV7-2
clone size: many
CDR3 protein: CASSLTVSQPQHF
CDR3 DNA: TGTGCCAGCAGCTTAACGGTTTCTCAGCCCCAGCATTTT